This T cell receptor beta chain was profiled in a study of Ad26.COV2.S vaccination and SARS-CoV-2 variants. Study context: Donor had been placed in the Ad26.COV2.S arm of the COV1001 trial.

The CDR3 runs to 13 residues. Germline V gene lookup returns CDR1 MNHNS and CDR2 SASEGT. Trimming cost V 0 bases and J 4 bases, with 6 bases left between them. Treatment noted: around 19 received Ad26.COV2.S at low or high dose, single or two shots; roughly 5 received placebo; per-sample allocation not given. The samples were gathered on day 63 after the first injection of vaccine or placebo. The administered vaccine (an Ad26 vector) expressed Wuhan-strain SARS-CoV-2 spike. Sequencing was performed with immunoSEQ multiplex PCR; in TCRdb, only in-frame clones are kept and a portion is missing. Among roughly 500,000 clones, around 88% were seen once, and the ten largest hold 9.5% to 15%. General study results and limits: Analytic work on TCR breadth and depth might have understated the full extent of total T cell responses. Placebo recipients showed lower spike-specific TCR breadth than vaccinees.

Concerning this clone: Its specificity is not known. Other DNA sequences within the sample encode an identical CDR3.

Specimen: peripheral blood, collected in a trial of Ad26.COV2.S vaccine versus placebo. The gene calls are TRBV6-1 and TRBJ1-2; D is ambiguous. The receptor was derived from a person between 18 and 65 years old who received the Ad26.COV2.S COVID-19 vaccine or a placebo. CDR3 residues: CASSEAGSYGYTF. CDR3 nucleotides: TGTGCCAGCAGTGAAGCGGGCAGCTATGGCTACACCTTC.